This T cell receptor beta chain is from a study of blood T cell repertoires in COVID-19. The data were produced by immunoSEQ multiplex PCR, yet TCRdb's version contains in-frame clones alone and is incomplete. The data contain approximately 360,000 clones, roughly 90% of them seen just once; the ten biggest clones take up around 7%. The CDR3 has 14 amino acids. Looked up from germline, CDR1 is LGHDT and CDR2 is YNNKEL (reference sequence). Trimming took 1 base from V and 8 from J, leaving 12 bases between them. This TCR derives from a man younger than 35 with active or convalescent COVID-19. Sequencing was performed on peripheral blood. The genes are TRBV3-1 (or the pseudogene TRBV3-2) and TRBJ2-1, with D perhaps matching TRBD1 (6 bases). CDR3 in amino acids: CASSQVAGGDEQFF. In nucleotides, the CDR3 is TGTGCCAGCAGCCAAGTGGCTGGGGGCGATGAGCAGTTCTTC.